Below, one T cell receptor beta chain is given with its context. The antigen is undetermined. Some clones are missing from TCRdb's copy, which holds only in-frame ones; the method was immunoSEQ multiplex PCR. The data show about 30,000 clones, more than 75% seen once. CDR1 is LNHDA and CDR2 is SQIVND in the germline V gene (reference sequence). CDR3 length: 16 residues. J was trimmed by 0 bases and V by 5 bases; bases with no gene match: 7. The data originate from a study of lymphopenia after photon versus proton radiotherapy. Study-level points and caveats: Photon-treated patients lost naive T cells and TCR diversity; proton-treated stayed stable. Survival link was tested only in deceased patients; proton benefit remains a possibility.

This sample comprised peripheral blood, obtained from a patient treated with proton-based radiotherapy. This receptor was obtained from a woman aged 60 to 75 with cholangiocarcinoma. Some clones in this sample may be carry-over from other donors' samples. The chain combines TRBV19 with TRBJ1-3; 7 positions agree with TRBD1. The CDR3 loop is CASSVGQAFSGNTIYF. CDR3 sequence (DNA): TGTGCCAGTAGTGTCGGACAGGCGTTCTCTGGAAACACCATATATTTT.